This TCR beta chain is drawn from a study of shared clonotypes between healthy human individuals. This CDR3 has 14 amino acids. Germline loops: CDR1 MDHEN, CDR2 SYDVKM. The germline V and J ends were trimmed by 0 bases and 10 bases, with 13 bases remaining between them. This table comes from immunoSEQ multiplex PCR, and its TCRdb copy is limited to in-frame clones, with some not included. The table includes some 2.3 million clones, 90% to 95% detected once. The sample comprised naive CD4+ T cells from PBMCs. The subset here: CD45RA+ positively selected. This chain links TRBV28 with TRBJ2-1; D uncertain. The clonotype originates from a man aged 18 to 30 in good health. Some clones in this sample may be carry-over from other donors' samples. The CDR3 loop is CASSLWGTGNEQFF. The DNA of the CDR3 is TGTGCCAGCAGTTTATGGGGCACTGGAAACGAGCAGTTCTTC.